A single sample is the source of the 7 T cell receptor beta chains below, sequenced in a study of T cell responses to AZD1222 COVID-19 vaccine. The assay was immunoSEQ multiplex PCR, and TCRdb's table has in-frame clones only and misses some. The table includes 250,000 to 300,000 clones, 90% to 95% detected once. The sequenced sample was peripheral blood, obtained 28 days after the second AZD1222 dose. The receptors originated from an adult who received the AZD1222 COVID-19 vaccine.

Comment on this clone: One end of the junction does not line up with germline, which may come from a read error. The chain has TRBV28 and TRBJ1-4; TRBD1 is a possible D gene (6 bases). Per the germline V gene, CDR1 is MDHEN and CDR2 is SYDVKM. The CDR3 loop spans 16 amino acids. In nucleotides, the CDR3 is TGTGCCAGCAGTGTTATGTGGGGGGCGACTAATAAAAAACTGTTTTTT. Its protein is CASSVMWGATNKKLFF.

The chain links TRBV7-2 to TRBJ2-6; D is perhaps TRBD1 or TRBD2 (5 bases each). CDR3 length: 15 residues. Germline lookup yields CDR1 SGHTA and CDR2 FQGNSA. Trimming took 1 base from V and 4 from J, leaving 8 bases between them. CDR3 nucleotides: TGTGCCAGCAGCTTAGGAGGGGTAGGGGCCAACGTCCTGACTTTC. It specifies CASSLGGVGANVLTF. Combining the CDR3 with reference TRBV7-2 and TRBJ2-6 gives the whole variable domain GAGVSQSPSNKVTEKGKDVELRCDPISGHTALYWYRQSLGQGLEFLIYFQGNSAPDKSGLPSDRFSAERTGGSVSTLTIQRTQQEDSAVYLCASSLGGVGANVLTFGAGSRLTVL.

The chain carries TRBV28 and TRBJ2-7; tentatively, D is TRBD1 (6 bases). CDR3 length: 15 amino acids. Trimming took off 6 bases at V and 2 bases at J, with 17 bases between the two ends. Per the germline V gene, CDR1 is MDHEN and CDR2 is SYDVKM. CDR3 DNA sequence: TGTGCCAGCAGATTTACAGGGCAAAGGGCCTACGAGCAGTACTTC. This translates into CASRFTGQRAYEQYF. Looking up the rest from reference TRBV28 and TRBJ2-7 gives the full variable domain: DVKVTQSSRYLVKRTGEKVFLECVQDMDHENMFWYRQDPGLGLRLIYFSYDVKMKEKGDIPEGYSVSREKKERFSLILESASTNQTSMYLCASRFTGQRAYEQYFGPGTRLTVT.

This chain connects TRBV27 to TRBJ2-1; 7 bases fit TRBD2. Unmatched junction bases numbered 15, after V lost 2 bases and J lost 8 bases. The germline V gene has CDR1 MNHEY and CDR2 SMNVEV (reference sequence). This CDR3 spans 17 amino acids. The CDR3 reads CASSLGFSGLEGDEQFF. CDR3 in DNA: TGTGCCAGCAGTTTAGGGTTTAGCGGGTTAGAGGGCGATGAGCAGTTCTTC.

A single count supports this clone. The rearrangement links TRBV7-9 to TRBJ2-7; possible D gene TRBD1, 6 bases. The CDR3 consists of 14 residues. The V gene's germline CDR1 is SEHNR and CDR2 FQNEAQ (reference sequence). V shed 0 bases and J shed 0 bases, with 6 bases lying between them. As DNA, the CDR3 is TGTGCCAGCAGCTTAGCGACAGGCTCCTACGAGCAGTACTTC. As protein: CASSLATGSYEQYF.

The chain is built from TRBV11-3 and TRBJ2-1, with TRBD1 matching over 9 bases. Looked up from germline, CDR1 is SGHNT and CDR2 is YENEEA. The CDR3 has 16 amino acids. V trimming: 5 bases; J trimming: 2 bases; junction bases outside the gene matches: 7. CDR3 DNA: TGTGCCAGCAGCCTCTGGGACAGGGACCCCTACAATGAGCAGTTCTTC. Translation gives CASSLWDRDPYNEQFF.

V usage is TRBV5-1 and J usage is TRBJ2-7; TRBD2 is a possible D gene (5 bases). V shed 0 bases and J shed 3 bases, with 13 bases lying between them. The CDR3 length is 15 residues. Germline V lookup: CDR1 SGHRS, CDR2 YFSETQ. CDR3: CASSLGDYNLYEQYF. Written as DNA, the CDR3 is TGCGCCAGCAGCTTGGGAGACTATAACCTCTACGAGCAGTACTTC.